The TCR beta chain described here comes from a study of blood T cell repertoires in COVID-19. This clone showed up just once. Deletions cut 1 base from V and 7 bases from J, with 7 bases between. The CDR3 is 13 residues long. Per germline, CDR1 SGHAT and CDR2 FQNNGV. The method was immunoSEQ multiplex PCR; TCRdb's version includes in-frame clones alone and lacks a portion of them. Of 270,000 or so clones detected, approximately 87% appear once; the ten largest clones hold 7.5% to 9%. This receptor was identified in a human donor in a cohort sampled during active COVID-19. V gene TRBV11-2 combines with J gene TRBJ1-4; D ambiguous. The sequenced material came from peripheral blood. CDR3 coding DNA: TGTGCCAGCAGCTTAGTTGGCACTGAAAAACTGTTTTTT. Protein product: CASSLVGTEKLFF.